This T cell receptor beta chain was captured in a study of cytomegalovirus exposure and HLA in healthy donors. Each donor's status was that of a healthy bone marrow donor. In this sample, this clone turned up a few times. Its antigen is undetermined. Broader study findings: Later analysis indicated greater clonal expansion among HLA-associated TCR beta chains than among equally common other chains. Diagnosis of cytomegalovirus status made by the classifier reportedly showed high specificity and sensitivity. TCR beta sequences reportedly predicted most subjects' HLA-A and HLA-B alleles accurately.

A multiplex PCR was run with 60 Vbeta primers and 13 Jbeta primers. Profiling relied on immunoSEQ multiplex PCR, and the TCRdb table lists in-frame clones only, not all of them. Among 130,000 to 150,000 clones listed, nearly 80% were seen once. CDR1 SNHLY and CDR2 FYNNEI come from the germline V gene. Trimming left V 9 bases short and J 3 bases short, with 18 bases between. This CDR3 comprises 15 residues. This TCR was recovered from a man aged 35 to 55 in good health and CMV-seropositive. The J gene is TRBJ1-3, the V gene TRBV2; tentatively, D is TRBD1 (5 bases). The material sequenced was PBMCs. CDR3 in amino acids: CASTGQGLFGNTIYF. The CDR3 DNA reads TGTGCCAGTACTGGCCAGGGACTTTTTGGAAACACCATATATTTT.